This is a list of T cell receptor beta chains from one sample in a study of blood T cell repertoires in COVID-19. TCRdb's table, derived via immunoSEQ multiplex PCR, lists solely in-frame clones and lacks some. The sample lists about 220,000 clones, roughly 80% occurring once. What was sequenced was peripheral blood. These receptors all stem from a human donor in a cohort sampled during active COVID-19. The CDR3 runs from the conserved cysteine through the conserved F or W. A D gene is named only where the DNA matches it firmly. Clone size is stated in some rows and not others, as once, few, many or a class when expanded.

TRBV18	TRBJ1-1	TRBD1	-	TGTGCCAGCTCAGATGACAGGGTAGCTTTCTTT	CASSDDRVAFF
TRBV19	TRBJ1-5	-	-	TGTGCCAGTAGTATAGGATACGGTAGCAATCAGCCCCAGCATTTT	CASSIGYGSNQPQHF
TRBV7-2	TRBJ2-1	TRBD2	-	TGTGCCAGCAGCTCCCCGGGACTAGCGGGAGGTAAAGATGAGCAGTTCTTC	CASSSPGLAGGKDEQFF
TRBV6-2/TRBV6-3	TRBJ1-2	-	-	TGTGCCAGCAGTTACCAGCGACATGGCTACACCTTC	CASSYQRHGYTF
TRBV3-1/TRBV3-2	TRBJ2-2	TRBD2	-	TGTGCCAGCAGCCGAAAGAAGGGACTAGCGACCAACACCGGGGAGCTGTTTTTT	CASSRKKGLATNTGELFF
TRBV15	TRBJ1-2	TRBD1	-	TGTGCCACCAGTCCTCAGGGGGGACCCAACTATGGCTACACCTTC	CATSPQGGPNYGYTF
TRBV6-5	TRBJ1-1	TRBD1	-	TGTGCCAGCAGTACCCCGGGACAGGGGGACACTGAAGCTTTCTTT	CASSTPGQGDTEAFF
TRBV18	TRBJ2-5	-	-	TGTGCCAGCGCAATGGCGGCGGAGACCCAGTACTTC	CASAMAAETQYF
TRBV6-6	TRBJ2-7	TRBD2	-	TGTGCCAGCAGTTACTCCGATAGCGGGATGTACGAGCAGTACTTC	CASSYSDSGMYEQYF
TRBV9	TRBJ2-7	-	-	TGTGCCAGCAGCGCCAGGGGGACTAGAGCGGGTGAGCAGTACTTC	CASSARGTRAGEQYF
TRBV11-2	TRBJ1-2	-	-	TGTGCCAGCAGCCCTATCCCTCGTTTTTTTAACTATGGCTACACCTTC	CASSPIPRFFNYGYTF
TRBV28	TRBJ1-1	-	-	TGTGCCAGCAGTTTGCGGCGGATTGAAGCTTTCTTT	CASSLRRIEAFF
TRBV9	TRBJ2-5	TRBD2	-	TGTGCCAGCAGCCCCCGGACTAGCGGGGGTGAGGCCCAGTACTTC	CASSPRTSGGEAQYF
TRBV27	TRBJ1-2	-	-	TGTGCCAGCAGTTTCATTTCCCAGGCAGTCTATGGCTACACCTTC	CASSFISQAVYGYTF
TRBV19	TRBJ2-5	TRBD2	-	TGTGCCGGGCACCGCGGACTAGCGGGAGGGCAAGAGACCCAGTACTTC	CAGHRGLAGGQETQYF
TRBV4-2	TRBJ2-1	TRBD1	once	TGTGCCAGCAGCCAAGATGGCGGGACAGGGGGCGTCGAGCAGTTCTTC	CASSQDGGTGGVEQFF
TRBV12-3/TRBV12-4	TRBJ1-2	-	-	TGTGCCAGCACCACCCACAGGATCTATGGCTACACCTTC	CASTTHRIYGYTF
TRBV7-9	TRBJ2-3	TRBD2	-	TGTGCCAGCAGCCCTAGCGGGGGCGGCACAGATACGCAGTATTTT	CASSPSGGGTDTQYF
TRBV19	TRBJ1-1	-	-	TGTGCCAGTAGCACAGGGATGAACACTGAAGCTTTCTTT	CASSTGMNTEAFF
TRBV24-1	TRBJ1-5	TRBD1	-	TGTGCCACCAGTGATACCCAAGGGACAGCTTGGAGTCAGCCCCAGCATTTT	CATSDTQGTAWSQPQHF
TRBV30	TRBJ2-1	-	-	TGTGCCTGGAGTCCTTTAACCGGAGGTGAGCAGTTCTTC	CAWSPLTGGEQFF
TRBV24-1	TRBJ1-4	TRBD1	-	TGTGCCACCAGTGACGGGACAGGGGTAAGGAAAAAACTGTTTTTT	CATSDGTGVRKKLFF
TRBV5-1	TRBJ2-3	TRBD1	-	TGCGCCAGCAGCCTAGGACAGGGGACTAGCACAGATACGCAGTATTTT	CASSLGQGTSTDTQYF
TRBV4-1	TRBJ2-7	-	-	TGCGCCAGCAGCCACCAGGGGGGCTACGAGCAGTACTTC	CASSHQGGYEQYF
TRBV6-6	TRBJ2-1	TRBD1	-	TGTGCCAGCAGGGACAGGGGGCATAATGAGCAGTTCTTC	CASRDRGHNEQFF
TRBV7-6	TRBJ1-2	-	-	TGTGCCAGCAGCTTAGCGGGTCAGGGGCCGAACTATGGCTACACCTTC	CASSLAGQGPNYGYTF
TRBV19	TRBJ1-5	-	-	TGTGCCAGTAGTATAAAAGGGGGGGTTGAGCCCCAGCATTTT	CASSIKGGVEPQHF
TRBV5-6	TRBJ2-5	TRBD2	-	TGTGCCAGCAGCTGGGGCGGGAGGGCCCTTGAGACCCAGTACTTC	CASSWGGRALETQYF
TRBV19	TRBJ1-1	-	-	TGTGCCAGTAGTATATCCCGGAACACTGAAGCTTTCTTT	CASSISRNTEAFF
TRBV4-2	TRBJ2-4	TRBD2	-	TGTGCCAGCAGCCAAGATGGCCTAGCGGTAACAGGTGGGGCCAAAAACATTCAGTACTTC	CASSQDGLAVTGGAKNIQYF
TRBV5-8	TRBJ1-5	-	few	TGTGCCAGCAGCCGCGTGGACATACGAAGCCAGCCCCAGCATTTT	CASSRVDIRSQPQHF
TRBV11-3	TRBJ2-2	TRBD2	-	TGTGCCAGCAGCTGGACTAGCGACACCGGGGAGCTGTTTTTT	CASSWTSDTGELFF
TRBV2	TRBJ2-2	-	-	TGTGCCAGCACCCTAGGATTATCGGGGGAGCTGTTTTTT	CASTLGLSGELFF
TRBV5-1	TRBJ1-3	-	few	TGCGCCAGCAGCGAAGACAGGAAAAGCTCTGGAAACACCATATATTTT	CASSEDRKSSGNTIYF
TRBV28	TRBJ2-7	TRBD1	-	TGTGCCAGCAGTTCCGTTGGGACAGGGCAATTCCGTTGGGAGCAGTACTTC	CASSSVGTGQFRWEQYF
TRBV25-1	TRBJ2-3	-	-	TGTGCCAGCAGCCTGGGAGCCACAGATACGCAGTATTTT	CASSLGATDTQYF
TRBV24-1	TRBJ2-5	-	-	TGTGCCACCAGTACCTCAGGGGTAGAGACCCAGTACTTC	CATSTSGVETQYF
TRBV5-4	TRBJ2-7	TRBD1	few	TGTGCCAGCAGCACCAGGACAGGGAAATTGAACGAGCAGTACTTC	CASSTRTGKLNEQYF
TRBV28	TRBJ2-7	TRBD2	-	TGTGCCAGTGGGACTAGCTCTAACGAGCAGTACTTC	CASGTSSNEQYF
TRBV6-5	TRBJ1-4	TRBD1	-	TGTGCCAGTGTAGCGGGACAGGGATTCGGAAAACTGTTTTTT	CASVAGQGFGKLFF
TRBV4-3	TRBJ2-4	TRBD2	-	TGCGCCAGCAGCCAAGATATGACTAGCGGGACCAAGTACTTC	CASSQDMTSGTKYF
TRBV7-8	TRBJ1-1	-	many	TGTGCCAGCAGCTTAGCGTTGCGGACTGAAGCTTTCTTT	CASSLALRTEAFF
TRBV11-2	TRBJ2-5	TRBD1	few	TGTGCCAGCAGCCTTAGGGGTAGACAGGGGGAGGAGACCCAGTACTTC	CASSLRGRQGEETQYF
TRBV7-9	TRBJ1-2	TRBD1	many	TGTGCCAGCAGCTCACAGGGGTCTGGCTACACCTTC	CASSSQGSGYTF
TRBV2	TRBJ2-7	TRBD1	few	TGTGCCAGCAGCCTTCGACAGGGGGCCTACGAGCAGTACTTC	CASSLRQGAYEQYF
TRBV28	TRBJ2-1	TRBD2	few	TGTGCCAGCAGTTTCCCGACTAGCGGGAGATCCTACAATGAGCAGTTCTTC	CASSFPTSGRSYNEQFF
TRBV6-2/TRBV6-3	TRBJ2-1	-	-	TGTGCCAGCAGTCCCCCCTCCCATGAGCAGTTCTTC	CASSPPSHEQFF
TRBV15	TRBJ1-1	-	-	TGTGCCACCAGCAGACCAAGTACACCACAAGCTTTCTTT	CATSRPSTPQAFF
TRBV6-5	TRBJ2-7	-	-	TGTGCCAGCAGTTGGGGGAGGGAGCAGTACTTC	CASSWGREQYF
TRBV6-5	TRBJ2-7	-	-	TGTGCCAGCAGTTACTCTGGGGCCCTTCCCTACGAGCAGTACTTC	CASSYSGALPYEQYF
TRBV30	TRBJ2-7	TRBD2	-	TGTGCCTGGGATCTAGGGACTAGCGGGGGCCCTAGCTCCTACGAGCAGTACTTC	CAWDLGTSGGPSSYEQYF
TRBV21-1	TRBJ2-7	-	-	TGTGCCAGCTCCCGGGGTACTAGCGGGACCTACGAGCAGTACTTC	CASSRGTSGTYEQYF
TRBV27	TRBJ1-1	-	-	TGTGCCAGCAGGCGGAAAAAGGGACTGTTGAACACTGAAGCTTTCTTT	CASRRKKGLLNTEAFF
TRBV19	TRBJ2-7	-	-	TGTGCCAGTAGTATAGGGGTAGCTTACGAGCAGTACTTC	CASSIGVAYEQYF
TRBV4-3	TRBJ2-7	-	-	TGCGCCAGCAGCCAAGTCTTACAGGGTGGCGAGCAGTACTTC	CASSQVLQGGEQYF
TRBV19	TRBJ1-6	TRBD1	-	TGTGCCAGTAGTATGATTGGACAGGGTGCATCACCCCTCCACTTT	CASSMIGQGASPLHF